A single sample is the source of the 20 T cell receptor beta chains below, sequenced in a study of T cell changes during pregnancy in multiple sclerosis. Clones were read by immunoSEQ multiplex PCR, and TCRdb kept only the in-frame ones, dropping some. The sample includes approximately 46,000 clones, approximately 90% of them seen just once. Source: CD8+ T cells from peripheral blood mononuclear cells, taken in the second trimester of pregnancy. The origin of the receptors is a female donor with multiple sclerosis, enrolled in a pregnancy study.

The rearrangement links TRBV5-1 to TRBJ2-7; tentative D call: TRBD1 (6 bases). CDR1 is SGHRS, CDR2 YFSETQ, per germline. This CDR3 has 14 amino acids. V gave up 0 bases and J gave up 2 bases, with 9 bases separating them. The CDR3 region is CASSLGQEAYEQYF. The CDR3 bases are TGCGCCAGCAGCTTGGGACAGGAGGCCTACGAGCAGTACTTC.

This chain joins TRBV5-1 and TRBJ2-7; 10 bases fit TRBD1. CDR3 size: 17 residues. V lost 4 bases and J lost 0; bases outside the gene matches: 10. Germline-derived CDR1 and CDR2 are SGHRS and YFSETQ. For the CDR3, the DNA is TGCGCCAGCAGCCTGAAAAGGACAGGGGGTAACTCCTACGAGCAGTACTTC. This gives the protein CASSLKRTGGNSYEQYF.

J is TRBJ2-1 and V is TRBV9, with TRBD2 identical over 9 bases. The V gene's germline CDR1 is SGDLS and CDR2 YYNGEE. The length of the CDR3 is 19 residues. V lost 4 bases and J lost 4; bases outside the gene matches: 18. The CDR3 region has the DNA TGTGCCAGCAGCTCCTCGCGGCTAGCGGGGAGTCCGGGGTACAATGAGCAGTTCTTC. Its translation: CASSSSRLAGSPGYNEQFF.

The rearrangement links TRBV5-6 to TRBJ1-6, with 11 bases that match TRBD1. The CDR3 is 15 amino acids. With 2 bases clipped from V and 10 bases from J, the junction kept 5 bases outside the gene matches. Germline loops: CDR1 SGHDT, CDR2 YYEEEE. The CDR3 region is CASSFGTGGISPLHF. The CDR3 nucleotides read TGTGCCAGCAGCTTTGGGACAGGGGGAATCTCACCCCTCCACTTT.

The chain's CDR3 is CASSLGLAGPSTDTQYF. DNA for the CDR3: TGTGCCAGCAGCCTCGGACTAGCGGGACCGAGCACAGATACGCAGTATTTT. This chain connects TRBV7-8 to TRBJ2-3, with 12 bases lining up with TRBD2. The germline V gene encodes CDR1 SGHVS and CDR2 FQNEAQ. Unmatched junction bases numbered 6, after V lost 5 bases and J lost 0 bases. This CDR3 contains 17 residues.

The V and J genes are TRBV27 and TRBJ2-1, with 12 bases aligning to TRBD2. The germline gives CDR1 MNHEY, CDR2 SMNVEV (reference sequence). With V trimmed by 3 bases and J by 10 bases, 19 bases remained unmatched. The CDR3 spans 19 residues. DNA for the CDR3: TGTGCCAGCAGTTTTATTGGTTTTGTAGGACTAGCGGGATTAGCAGAGCAGTTCTTC. This sequence encodes CASSFIGFVGLAGLAEQFF.

This clone appeared a single time. The chain uses TRBV7-3 and TRBJ2-1; TRBD2 matches 8 bases. The CDR3 loop spans 14 amino acids. In germline, CDR1 is SGHTA, CDR2 FQGTGA. V trimming: 5 bases; J trimming: 4 bases; junction bases outside the gene matches: 4. The CDR3 DNA reads TGTGCCAGCAGCCCGACTAGCGAATACAATGAGCAGTTCTTC. This sequence encodes CASSPTSEYNEQFF.

Comment on this clone: Other nucleotide sequences in the sample specify the same CDR3. J is TRBJ1-1 and V is TRBV29-1, with D perhaps TRBD1 (6 bases). The V end was cut by 5 bases, the J end by 4 bases, with 8 bases between. The germline V gene has CDR1 SQVTM and CDR2 ANQGSEA. The CDR3 runs to 11 residues. The CDR3 loop is CSVNRVTEAFF. Written as DNA, the CDR3 is TGCAGCGTTAACAGGGTCACTGAAGCTTTCTTT.

The chain is built from TRBV6-5 and TRBJ2-1, with D unclear. Germline CDR1 and CDR2: MNHEY and SVGAGI. V lost 0 bases and J lost 4, with 7 bases in between. The CDR3 totals 14 residues. The CDR3 coding sequence is TGTGCCAGCAGTTACTCCTCGTTATACAATGAGCAGTTCTTC. Its translation is CASSYSSLYNEQFF.

This chain connects TRBV29-1 to TRBJ2-1; 8 bases match TRBD1. With V trimmed by 4 bases and J by 3 bases, 2 bases remained unmatched. Germline V gene sequence: CDR1 SQVTM, CDR2 ANQGSEA. This CDR3 is built from 13 residues. This CDR3 reads CSVATGDYNEQFF. As DNA, the CDR3 is TGCAGCGTTGCGACAGGGGACTACAATGAGCAGTTCTTC.

The V gene is TRBV10-3, the J gene TRBJ1-1; maybe TRBD1 (5 bases). CDR1 and CDR2 from the germline V gene are ENHRY and SYGVKD. V lost 5 bases, J lost 4 bases, and 20 bases lay in between. CDR3 length: 16 amino acids. The CDR3 loop is CAISWGGDEVGTEAFF. In nucleotides, the CDR3 is TGTGCCATCAGTTGGGGGGGGGATGAAGTGGGCACTGAAGCTTTCTTT.

V is TRBV7-6 and J is TRBJ2-7; 8 nucleotides align to TRBD1. The germline V gene has CDR1 SGHVS and CDR2 FNYEAQ. The CDR3 has 16 residues. V was pared by 3 bases and J by 3 bases, with 10 bases of the junction left unmatched. CDR3 DNA: TGTGCCAGCAGCTTGGCGGACAGGGATGACCTCTACGAGCAGTACTTC. Protein: CASSLADRDDLYEQYF.

V gene TRBV9 combines with J gene TRBJ1-6; 7 bases are a match to TRBD1. The CDR3 runs to 16 residues. Germline CDR1 and CDR2: SGDLS and YYNGEE. After removal of 3 bases from V and 5 bases from J, the junction contained 8 bases not matched to a gene. The CDR3 reads CASSASQGTNNSPLHF. Written as DNA, the CDR3 is TGTGCCAGCAGCGCCTCACAGGGGACAAATAATTCACCCCTCCACTTT.

V is TRBV11-2 and J is TRBJ2-7; D might be TRBD2 (6 bases). Between the trimmed V and J ends, which lost 5 bases and 1 base, there was a span of 12 bases. Per the germline V gene, CDR1 is SGHAT and CDR2 is FQNNGV. This CDR3 has 14 residues. CDR3 sequence (DNA): TGTGCCAGCAGCGCGGGACCGAATTCCTACGAGCAGTACTTC. Its translation: CASSAGPNSYEQYF.

The chain couples TRBV7-6 to TRBJ2-2; D unresolved. The CDR3 totals 14 residues. V was cut by 3 bases and J by 0 bases, with 5 bases left in between. Germline CDR1 reads SGHVS; CDR2 reads FNYEAQ. The CDR3 loop is CASSFQANTGELFF. CDR3 sequence (DNA): TGTGCCAGCAGCTTCCAGGCGAACACCGGGGAGCTGTTTTTT.

This clone appeared once. The CDR3 loop reads CASSPSGGETQYF. In DNA form, the CDR3 reads TGTGCCAGCAGCCCCAGCGGGGGGGAGACCCAGTACTTC. The chain uses TRBV13 and TRBJ2-5; 9 bases are a match to TRBD2. CDR1 is PRHDT and CDR2 is FYEKMQ in the germline V gene (reference sequence). This CDR3 region has 13 residues. Unmatched junction bases numbered 3, after V lost 5 bases and J lost 5 bases.

The chain employs TRBV27 and TRBJ2-7, with D perhaps matching TRBD1 (6 bases). This CDR3 spans 13 amino acids. Deletions cut 4 bases from V and 3 bases from J, with 10 bases between. Germline CDR1 MNHEY, CDR2 SMNVEV (reference sequence). CDR3: CASSWIGGYEQYF. CDR3 DNA: TGTGCCAGCAGTTGGATAGGGGGCTACGAGCAGTACTTC.

This clone is classed as large. This sequence joins TRBV14 and TRBJ1-1; 8 nucleotides line up with TRBD1. The CDR3 length is 19 residues. The germline V gene encodes CDR1 SGHDN and CDR2 FVKESK. The junction had 15 bases not matched to a gene; V was cut back by 3 bases and J by 0 bases. CDR3 coding DNA: TGTGCCAGCAGCCACAGCTTCCGAGACAGGGGCTCGGTGAACACTGAAGCTTTCTTT. This codes for CASSHSFRDRGSVNTEAFF. Complete variable domain (other parts from reference TRBV14 and TRBJ1-1): EAGVTQFPSHSVIEKGQTVTLRCDPISGHDNLYWYRRVMGKEIKFLLHFVKESKQDESGMPNNRFLAERTGGTYSTLKVQPAELEDSGVYFCASSHSFRDRGSVNTEAFFGQGTRLTVV.

The chain has TRBV2 and TRBJ2-3; 13 nucleotides match TRBD2. The CDR3 runs to 14 residues. J lost 7 bases, V lost 7 bases, and 5 bases had no gene match. The germline gives CDR1 SNHLY, CDR2 FYNNEI. The CDR3 protein is CASIGLAGDNTQYF. The CDR3 DNA follows: TGTGCCAGCATTGGACTAGCGGGGGATAATACGCAGTATTTT.

This clone was detected once. The rearrangement joins TRBV7-9 to TRBJ1-5; maybe TRBD1 (5 bases). This CDR3 has 14 amino acids. Trimming took 1 base from V and 8 from J, leaving 12 bases between them. CDR1 and CDR2 (germline): SEHNR, FQNEAQ (reference sequence). DNA of the CDR3: TGTGCCAGCAGCTTAGGCGCAGGGTGGGAGCCCCAGCATTTT. Residues: CASSLGAGWEPQHF.